The 17 T cell receptor beta chains given below trace back to one sample, sequenced in a study of T cells in Graves' hyperthyroidism and ophthalmopathy (dated 2019 in TCRdb). Libraries were made using multiplex PCR. Sequencing relied on an Illumina HiSeq 2000. Amplification of TCR beta CDR3 regions was carried out from RNA transcripts. The first round of RT-PCR for the TCR CDR3 was performed with the HTBI primer set and the Qiagen OneStep RT-PCR kit. Using fastp trimming at Q25 and MiXCR clonotype assembly, TCRdb reanalyzed the public sequencing data and kept in-frame beta chains. Every distinct CDR3 protein forms one entry, paired with its most common genes and DNA. This sample holds roughly 350,000 distinct CDR3 sequences; 12% to 15% were observed only once. Roughly 35% of the sample is taken by the ten largest. Sequenced material: blood. These receptors all come from a woman between 40 and 50 years old with Graves' ophthalmopathy.

The genes are TRBV29-1 and TRBJ1-1; D remains unclear. This CDR3 contains 13 residues. Germline V lookup: CDR1 SQVTM, CDR2 ANQGSEA. The CDR3 sequence is CSVMGSGDTEAFF. The CDR3 DNA follows: TGCAGTGTGATGGGGAGCGGGGACACTGAAGCTTTCTTT. The full variable domain, completed using reference TRBV29-1 and TRBJ1-1, is SAVISQKPSRDICQRGTSLTIQCQVDSQVTMMFWYRQQPGQSLTLIATANQGSEATYESGFVIDKFPISRPNLTFSTLTVSNMSPEDSSIYLCSVMGSGDTEAFFGQGTRLTVV.

This clonotype has more than one count but fewer than ten. V usage is TRBV3-1 and J usage is TRBJ2-7; D is undetermined. The V gene lost 2 bases and the J gene lost 6 bases, with 14 bases spanning the gap. Per the germline V gene, CDR1 is LGHDT and CDR2 is YNNKEL (reference sequence). CDR3 length: 14 residues. The CDR3 is CASSQSVGSREQYF. The CDR3, as DNA: TGTGCCAGCAGCCAAAGTGTAGGGTCCCGCGAGCAGTACTTC.

This clonotype was seen at least ten times. The CDR3 protein is CSGGEASGGHNEQFF. The CDR3 DNA reads TGCAGCGGGGGAGAAGCTAGCGGGGGACACAATGAGCAGTTCTTC. This chain connects TRBV29-1 to TRBJ2-1, with 10 bases matching TRBD2. CDR1 is SQVTM, CDR2 ANQGSEA, per germline. Trimming at V came to 7 bases and at J to 5 bases, leaving 11 bases not matched to a gene. The CDR3 sequence is 15 residues long.

This clonotype was detected many times. The rearrangement uses TRBV7-2 and TRBJ2-2; D is ambiguous. Deletions cut 5 bases from V and 0 bases from J, with 7 bases between. In germline, CDR1 is SGHTA, CDR2 FQGNSA. This CDR3 is built from 14 residues. For the CDR3, the DNA is TGTGCCAGCAGCCCACCCCCGAACACCGGGGAGCTGTTTTTT. Its translation: CASSPPPNTGELFF.

With regard to this clonotype: The CDR3 does not end in the conserved phenylalanine or tryptophan, so this is likely a read error. The chain has TRBV6-1 and TRBJ1-2, with 12 bases that match TRBD1. The germline CDR1 and CDR2 sequences are MNHNS and SASEGT. J was trimmed by 8 bases and V by 5 bases; bases with no gene match: 9. CDR3 length equals 15 residues. The chain's CDR3 is CASSQGTGGLGGYTL. The CDR3 DNA reads TGTGCCAGCAGTCAAGGGACAGGGGGCCTCGGGGGCTACACCCTC.

This clonotype turned up a few times. Since a much larger clone is just one base distant, this may be a read error. CDR3 region: CASSLSPKIGAFF. The CDR3 DNA sequence: TGTGCCAGCAGCTTATCCCCTAAGATTGGAGCTTTCTTT. The chain combines TRBV11-2 with TRBJ1-1; D is undetermined. The germline V and J ends were trimmed by 2 bases and 10 bases, with 14 bases remaining between them. Per the germline V gene, CDR1 is SGHAT and CDR2 is FQNNGV. The CDR3 covers 13 residues.

The J gene is TRBJ1-6, the V gene TRBV6-2 or TRBV6-3; TRBD1 matches at 7 bases. This CDR3 comprises 13 residues. V was clipped by 6 bases and J by 14 bases; unmatched bases: 10. CDR1 and CDR2 (germline): MNHEY, SVGEGT. The CDR3 here is CASRGGGQQSLHF. CDR3 DNA: TGTGCCAGCAGGGGGGGGGGACAGCAGTCCCTCCACTTT.

DNA of the CDR3: TGTGCCAGCAGTAGCTCCGGGACAGGGGGGGAAATTGAAGCTTTCTTT. It yields the protein CASSSSGTGGEIEAFF. The chain links TRBV6-2 or TRBV6-3 to TRBJ1-1; 11 bases map to TRBD1. The CDR3 sequence is 16 residues long. The V segment lost 5 bases and the J segment 7 bases; nucleotides outside the gene matches: 12. Germline V gene lookup returns CDR1 MNHEY and CDR2 SVGEGT.

At least ten counts were recorded for this clonotype. Mismatch with germline at one junction end may stem from a read error. The gene calls are TRBV28 and TRBJ2-3, with TRBD2 matching 12 bases. This CDR3 comprises 14 residues. Germline CDR1 and CDR2: MDHEN and SYDVKM. The CDR3 sequence is CASTTSGSIDTQYF. As DNA, the CDR3 is TGTGCCAGCACGACTAGCGGGAGCATAGATACGCAGTATTTT.

Many counts were recorded for this clonotype. This rearrangement joins TRBV7-2 to TRBJ2-1; 10 bases match TRBD2. The trim removed 6 bases at V and 4 bases at J, leaving 6 bases unmatched. This CDR3 comprises 15 residues. Germline lookup yields CDR1 SGHTA and CDR2 FQGNSA. The CDR3 sequence: CASSPTSGAYNEQFF. Here the CDR3 DNA reads TGTGCCAGCAGTCCAACTAGCGGGGCGTACAATGAGCAGTTCTTC.

Note on this clonotype: At one boundary the junction diverges from the germline segment, which might be a read error. The rearrangement links TRBV7-7 to TRBJ2-5; TRBD1 matches 9 bases. Per the germline V gene, CDR1 is SSHAT and CDR2 is FNYEAQ (reference sequence). This CDR3 has 15 residues. The CDR3 loop reads CASSHGTGRQETQYF. CDR3 coding DNA: TGTGCTAGCAGCCACGGGACAGGGAGACAAGAGACCCAGTACTTC.

This clonotype has ten or more counts. The chain joins TRBV10-3 to TRBJ2-5; 10 bases map to TRBD1. Germline trimming cut 6 bases from V and 2 bases from J; bases unmatched to any gene: 6. The germline V gene encodes CDR1 ENHRY and CDR2 SYGVKD. There are 15 residues in the CDR3. The CDR3 sequence is CAISKGQGSQETQYF. For the CDR3, the DNA is TGTGCCATCAGCAAGGGACAGGGGTCACAAGAGACCCAGTACTTC.

Many counts were recorded for this clonotype. This rearrangement joins TRBV3-1 to TRBJ1-3; no firm D call. The germline V and J ends were trimmed by 4 bases and 0 bases, with 4 bases remaining between them. The CDR3 loop spans 13 amino acids. Germline V gene lookup returns CDR1 LGHDT and CDR2 YNNKEL (reference sequence). CDR3 sequence reads: CASSPVSGNTIYF. The CDR3 nucleotides are TGTGCCAGCAGCCCCGTCTCTGGAAACACCATATATTTT.

This clonotype has ten or more counts. The chain uses TRBV29-1 and TRBJ1-1, with D possibly matching TRBD1 (5 bases). This CDR3 has 13 residues. The ends were cut back, 1 base at V and 3 bases at J, with 9 bases in the middle. Germline loops: CDR1 SQVTM, CDR2 ANQGSEA. CDR3 sequence (DNA): TGCAGCGTTGAAGCCAGGGCGGACACTGAAGCTTTCTTT. It encodes CSVEARADTEAFF. Drawing the rest from reference TRBV29-1 and TRBJ1-1, the complete variable domain is SAVISQKPSRDICQRGTSLTIQCQVDSQVTMMFWYRQQPGQSLTLIATANQGSEATYESGFVIDKFPISRPNLTFSTLTVSNMSPEDSSIYLCSVEARADTEAFFGQGTRLTVV.

V and J are TRBV3-1 and TRBJ2-7; unclear D gene. Per the germline V gene, CDR1 is LGHDT and CDR2 is YNNKEL (reference sequence). The CDR3 has 12 residues. The V end was cut by 3 bases, the J end by 7 bases, with 10 bases between. The CDR3 DNA is TGTGCCAGCAGCCACCCCTCTGTGGAGCAGTACTTC. It codes for CASSHPSVEQYF.

This chain connects TRBV5-1 to TRBJ1-4; TRBD1 aligns across 7 bases. Trimming cost V 0 bases and J 5 bases; bases outside gene matches: 7. Per the germline V gene, CDR1 is SGHRS and CDR2 is YFSETQ. The CDR3 extends over 16 amino acids. The CDR3 protein is CASSLAQGRGNEKLFF. The CDR3 nucleotides are TGCGCCAGCAGCTTGGCCCAGGGCAGGGGGAATGAAAAACTGTTTTTT.

This clonotype was counted many times. V and J are TRBV3-1 and TRBJ2-1; 12 bases align to TRBD2. CDR1 is LGHDT and CDR2 is YNNKEL in the germline V gene (reference sequence). Trimming at V came to 0 bases and at J to 8 bases, leaving 8 bases not matched to a gene. The CDR3 is made up of 17 amino acids. CDR3 residues: CASSQDTASGRGDEQFF. For the CDR3, the DNA is TGTGCCAGCAGCCAAGATACGGCTAGCGGGAGGGGCGATGAGCAGTTCTTC.